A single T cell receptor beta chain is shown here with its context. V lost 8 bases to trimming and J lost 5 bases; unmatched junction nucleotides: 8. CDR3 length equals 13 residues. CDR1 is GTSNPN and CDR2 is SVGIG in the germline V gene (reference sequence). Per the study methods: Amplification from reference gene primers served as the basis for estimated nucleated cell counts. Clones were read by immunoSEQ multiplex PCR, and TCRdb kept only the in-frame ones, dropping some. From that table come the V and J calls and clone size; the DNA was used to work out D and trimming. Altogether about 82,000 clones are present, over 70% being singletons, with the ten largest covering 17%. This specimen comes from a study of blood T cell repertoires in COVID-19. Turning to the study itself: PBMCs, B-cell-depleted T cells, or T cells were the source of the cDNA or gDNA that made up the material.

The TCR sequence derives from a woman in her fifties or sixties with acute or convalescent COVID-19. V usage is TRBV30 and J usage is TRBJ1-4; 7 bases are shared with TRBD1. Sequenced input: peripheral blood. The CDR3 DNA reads TGTGCCCTTACCACAGGGGAAAATGAAAAACTGTTTTTT. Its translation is CALTTGENEKLFF.